Below are 15 T cell receptor beta chains sequenced from a single sample in a study of regulatory T cells in long-lasting Graves disease. Regarding time point: newly diagnosed GD, antithyroid drugs for less than 3 months. RNA extracted from PBMCs served as the sequencing template. Library construction for TCR beta used iRepertoire HTBI primers and Arm-PCR of CDR3 regions. Using its own MiXCR run on the multiplex PCR reads, TCRdb lists one record per CDR3 protein. The sample records roughly 400,000 distinct CDR3 sequences, about 15% being singletons. These data also featured in a second study, about T cells in Graves' hyperthyroidism and ophthalmopathy.

The sample was peripheral blood mononuclear cells (PBMCs), taken at new diagnosis, from a patient treated with antithyroid drugs. The receptors originated from a woman aged 40 to 50 with Graves disease.

A few counts support this clonotype. This chain joins TRBV12-3 or TRBV12-4 and TRBJ2-7, with TRBD2 matching over 11 bases. This CDR3 region has 14 residues. V shed 6 bases and J 7 bases; nucleotides not matched to a gene: 8. The CDR3 region is CASSLSGRAKEQYF. The CDR3, as DNA: TGTGCCAGCAGCCTTAGCGGGAGGGCGAAGGAGCAGTACTTC.

This clonotype was observed many times. V is TRBV7-2 and J is TRBJ1-1; D not resolved. V lost 4 bases and J 0 bases, leaving 12 bases between the germline ends. CDR3 size: 15 residues. CDR1 SGHTA and CDR2 FQGNSA come from the germline V gene. CDR3 DNA: TGTGCCAGCAGCTCCATTAGGGAGGTGAACACTGAAGCTTTCTTT. Amino acids: CASSSIREVNTEAFF. The variable domain in full, completed from reference TRBV7-2 and TRBJ1-1, reads GAGVSQSPSNKVTEKGKDVELRCDPISGHTALYWYRQSLGQGLEFLIYFQGNSAPDKSGLPSDRFSAERTGGSVSTLTIQRTQQEDSAVYLCASSSIREVNTEAFFGQGTRLTVV.

This clonotype was detected ten times or more. The V call is TRBV11-2, the J call TRBJ2-1; 9 nucleotides align to TRBD2. V lost 2 bases, J lost 3 bases, and 8 bases stayed unmatched. This CDR3 has 17 residues. The germline V gene has CDR1 SGHAT and CDR2 FQNNGV. The CDR3 coding sequence is TGTGCCAGCAGCTTACTTCAAGCGGGAGGACGCTACAATGAGCAGTTCTTC. Encoded protein: CASSLLQAGGRYNEQFF.

Worth noting for this clonotype: Mismatch with germline at one junction end may stem from a read error. V usage is TRBV19 and J usage is TRBJ1-3; 9 bases fit TRBD1. The length of the CDR3 is 14 residues. The germline CDR1 and CDR2 sequences are LNHDA and SQIVND (reference sequence). The CDR3 DNA sequence: TGTGCCACCGCGGGACAGGGAGCTGGAAACGCCATATATTTT. Translating it yields CATAGQGAGNAIYF.

The gene calls are TRBV28 and TRBJ2-5; a weak D match, TRBD2 (7 bases). The CDR3 spans 16 residues. V was clipped by 8 bases and J by 1 base, with 20 bases between them. Germline V CDR1 and CDR2: MDHEN, SYDVKM. The CDR3 nucleotides read TGTGCCAGCGAGGGGGGGGGGATTTCGGCCCAAGAGACCCAGTACTTC. Its translation is CASEGGGISAQETQYF. The variable domain in full, completed from reference TRBV28 and TRBJ2-5, reads DVKVTQSSRYLVKRTGEKVFLECVQDMDHENMFWYRQDPGLGLRLIYFSYDVKMKEKGDIPEGYSVSREKKERFSLILESASTNQTSMYLCASEGGGISAQETQYFGPGTRLLVL.

The rearrangement uses TRBV7-9 and TRBJ2-1; D is ambiguous. The germline CDR1 and CDR2 sequences are SEHNR and FQNEAQ (reference sequence). The CDR3 consists of 12 residues. V lost 0 bases and J lost 13, with 10 bases in between. The CDR3 DNA reads as TGTGCCAGCAGCTTAGCGGTGTCGGAACAGTTCTTC. This codes for CASSLAVSEQFF. Filled out from reference TRBV7-9 and TRBJ2-1, the complete variable domain reads DTGVSQNPRHKITKRGQNVTFRCDPISEHNRLYWYRQTLGQGPEFLTYFQNEAQLEKSRLLSDRFSAERPKGSFSTLEIQRTEQGDSAMYLCASSLAVSEQFFGPGTRLTVL.

This clonotype was detected many times. The genes are TRBV28 and TRBJ2-6; no clear D. V gave up 6 bases and J gave up 4 bases, with 7 bases separating them. Per the germline V gene, CDR1 is MDHEN and CDR2 is SYDVKM. This CDR3 contains 13 residues. The CDR3 loop is CASSYMGANVLTF. The CDR3 coding sequence is TGTGCCAGCAGCTATATGGGGGCCAACGTCCTGACTTTC.

The chain carries TRBV6-5 and TRBJ2-1, with 8 bases aligning to TRBD2. The CDR3 runs 16 residues. V lost 1 base, J lost 2 bases, and 4 bases stayed unmatched. Germline loops: CDR1 MNHEY, CDR2 SVGAGI. CDR3 region: CASSYFREGPYNEQFF. The CDR3 DNA is TGTGCCAGCAGTTACTTCCGGGAGGGTCCCTACAATGAGCAGTTCTTC.

This clonotype has ten or more counts. The V call is TRBV28, the J call TRBJ1-1; 8 bases fit TRBD1. This CDR3 has 14 residues. Germline CDR1 MDHEN, CDR2 SYDVKM. V lost 4 bases, J lost 1 base, and 2 bases stayed unmatched. The CDR3 bases are TGTGCCAGCAGTTACAGGGGGTCGAACACTGAAGCTTTCTTT. Translation: CASSYRGSNTEAFF.

This clonotype was detected ten times or more. The V and J genes are TRBV7-9 and TRBJ2-3; the D gene is possibly TRBD1 (6 bases). Deletions cut 2 bases from V and 10 bases from J, with 13 bases between. The CDR3 has 13 residues. From germline, CDR1 is SEHNR and CDR2 FQNEAQ (reference sequence). The CDR3 nucleotides read TGTGCCAGCAGCTTACGGGACAACATCCCGCAGTATTTT. It codes for CASSLRDNIPQYF.

This clonotype was recorded a few times. DNA of the CDR3: TGTGCCAGCAGCTTAAACGGCATCTATGGCTACACCTTC. Its translation is CASSLNGIYGYTF. The chain couples TRBV5-4 to TRBJ1-2; D is uncertain. From germline, CDR1 is SGHNT and CDR2 YYREEE (reference sequence). CDR3 length: 13 residues. V lost 2 bases and J lost 4, with 9 bases in between.

This clonotype has only a few counts. The chain combines TRBV5-6 with TRBJ2-7; 12 bases align to TRBD2. V dropped 2 bases and J dropped 6; count of bases not matched to a gene: 12. The germline V gene has CDR1 SGHDT and CDR2 YYEEEE. The CDR3 covers 17 residues. The DNA of the CDR3 is TGTGCCAGCAGCTTTGGTGGTGAACTAGCGGGAGGAGCCGAGCAGTACTTC. Protein sequence: CASSFGGELAGGAEQYF.

The V call is TRBV10-3, the J call TRBJ1-2; no definite D call. Germline V CDR1 and CDR2: ENHRY, SYGVKD. The CDR3 is 13 residues long. V dropped 2 bases and J dropped 4 bases, with 8 bases sitting between them. The CDR3 region is CAISEREGYGYTF. CDR3 DNA: TGTGCCATCAGTGAGCGGGAGGGCTATGGCTACACCTTC.

This rearrangement joins TRBV24-1 to TRBJ2-3; 10 positions agree with TRBD2. V gave up 4 bases and J gave up 3 bases; unmatched junction bases: 6. Per germline, CDR1 KGHDR and CDR2 SFDVKD. The CDR3 is made up of 16 amino acids. This chain's CDR3 is CATSDPSGRGTDTQYF. The CDR3 DNA is TGTGCCACCAGTGACCCCAGCGGGAGGGGAACAGATACGCAGTATTTT.

This chain joins TRBV5-4 and TRBJ2-1; 14 bases are a match to TRBD2. From germline, CDR1 is SGHNT and CDR2 YYREEE (reference sequence). V dropped 7 bases and J dropped 2; count of bases not matched to a gene: 8. CDR3 length: 17 residues. CDR3 region: CASRPGLAGATYNEQFF. The CDR3 DNA reads as TGTGCCAGCCGTCCGGGACTAGCGGGAGCCACCTACAATGAGCAGTTCTTC.